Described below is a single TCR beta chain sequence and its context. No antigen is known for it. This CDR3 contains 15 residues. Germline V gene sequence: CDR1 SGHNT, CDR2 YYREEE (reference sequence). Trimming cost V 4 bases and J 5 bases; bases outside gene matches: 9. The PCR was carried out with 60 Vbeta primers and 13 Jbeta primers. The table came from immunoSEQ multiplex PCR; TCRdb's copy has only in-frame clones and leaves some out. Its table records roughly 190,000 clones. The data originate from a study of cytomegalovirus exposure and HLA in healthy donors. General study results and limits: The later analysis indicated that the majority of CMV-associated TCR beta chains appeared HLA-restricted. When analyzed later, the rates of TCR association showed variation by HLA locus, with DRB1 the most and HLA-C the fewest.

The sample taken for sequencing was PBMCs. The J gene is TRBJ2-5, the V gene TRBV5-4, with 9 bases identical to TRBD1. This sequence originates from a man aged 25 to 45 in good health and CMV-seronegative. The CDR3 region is CASSRGQGWVETQYF. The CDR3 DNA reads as TGTGCCAGCAGCCGGGGACAGGGCTGGGTGGAGACCCAGTACTTC.